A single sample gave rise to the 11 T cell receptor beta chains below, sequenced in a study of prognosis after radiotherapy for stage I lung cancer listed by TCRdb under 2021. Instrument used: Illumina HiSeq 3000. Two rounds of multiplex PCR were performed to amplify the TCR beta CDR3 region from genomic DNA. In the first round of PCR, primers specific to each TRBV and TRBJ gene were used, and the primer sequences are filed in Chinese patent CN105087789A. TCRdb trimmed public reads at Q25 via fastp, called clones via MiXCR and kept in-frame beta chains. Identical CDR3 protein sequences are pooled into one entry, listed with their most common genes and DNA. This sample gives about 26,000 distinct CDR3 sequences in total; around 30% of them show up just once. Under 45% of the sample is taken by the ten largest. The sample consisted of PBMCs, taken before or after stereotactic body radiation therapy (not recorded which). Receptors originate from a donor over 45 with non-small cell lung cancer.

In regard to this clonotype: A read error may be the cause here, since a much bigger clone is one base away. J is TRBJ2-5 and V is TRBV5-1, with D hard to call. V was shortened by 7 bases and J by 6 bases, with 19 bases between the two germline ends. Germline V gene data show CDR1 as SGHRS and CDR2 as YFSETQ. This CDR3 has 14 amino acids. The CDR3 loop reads CASLILDVKKTQYF. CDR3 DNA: TGCGCCAGCTTGATCCTGGACGTTAAAAAGACCCAGTACTTC. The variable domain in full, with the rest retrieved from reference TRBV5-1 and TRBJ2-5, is KAGVTQTPRYLIKTRGQQVTLSCSPISGHRSVSWYQQTPGQGLQFLFEYFSETQRNKGNFPGRFSGRQFSNSRSEMNVSTLELGDSALYLCASLILDVKKTQYFGPGTRLLVL.

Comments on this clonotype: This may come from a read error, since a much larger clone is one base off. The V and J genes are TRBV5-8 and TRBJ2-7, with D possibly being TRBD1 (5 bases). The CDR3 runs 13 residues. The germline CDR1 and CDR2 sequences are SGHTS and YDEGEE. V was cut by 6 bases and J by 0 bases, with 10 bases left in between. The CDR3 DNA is TGTGCCAGCATCTTAAGGGGCTCCTACGAGCAGTACTTC. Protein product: CASILRGSYEQYF.

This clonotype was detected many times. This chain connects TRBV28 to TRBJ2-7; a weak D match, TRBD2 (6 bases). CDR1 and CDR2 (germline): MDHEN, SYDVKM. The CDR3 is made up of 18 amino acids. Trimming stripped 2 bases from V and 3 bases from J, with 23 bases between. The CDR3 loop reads CASSLGRKGRGGNYEQYF. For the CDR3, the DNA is TGTGCCAGCAGTTTAGGGCGGAAAGGGAGAGGAGGGAACTACGAGCAGTACTTC. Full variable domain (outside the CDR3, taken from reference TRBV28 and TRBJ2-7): DVKVTQSSRYLVKRTGEKVFLECVQDMDHENMFWYRQDPGLGLRLIYFSYDVKMKEKGDIPEGYSVSREKKERFSLILESASTNQTSMYLCASSLGRKGRGGNYEQYFGPGTRLTVT.

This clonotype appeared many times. The CDR3 nucleotides are TGCGCCAGCAGCTTGGATGTCGGCAGGGGGCAGAAAGGCTACACCTTC. Protein product: CASSLDVGRGQKGYTF. This rearrangement joins TRBV5-1 to TRBJ1-2; 8 nucleotides line up with TRBD1. This CDR3 is 16 amino acids long. Germline V gives CDR1 SGHRS, CDR2 YFSETQ. J was trimmed by 8 bases and V by 0 bases; bases with no gene match: 12. Looking up the rest from reference TRBV5-1 and TRBJ1-2 gives the full variable domain: KAGVTQTPRYLIKTRGQQVTLSCSPISGHRSVSWYQQTPGQGLQFLFEYFSETQRNKGNFPGRFSGRQFSNSRSEMNVSTLELGDSALYLCASSLDVGRGQKGYTFGSGTRLTVV.

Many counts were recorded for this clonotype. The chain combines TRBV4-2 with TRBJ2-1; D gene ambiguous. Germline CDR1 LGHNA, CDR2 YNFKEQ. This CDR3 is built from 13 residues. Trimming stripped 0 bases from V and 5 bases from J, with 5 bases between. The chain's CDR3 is CASSQETHNEQFF. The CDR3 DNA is TGTGCCAGCAGCCAAGAAACTCACAATGAGCAGTTCTTC.

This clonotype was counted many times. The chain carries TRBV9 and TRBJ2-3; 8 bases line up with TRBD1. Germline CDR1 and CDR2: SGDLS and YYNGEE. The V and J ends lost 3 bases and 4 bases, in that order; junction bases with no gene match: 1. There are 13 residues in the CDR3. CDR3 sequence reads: CASSGDRSDTQYF. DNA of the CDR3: TGTGCCAGCAGCGGGGACAGGTCAGATACGCAGTATTTT.

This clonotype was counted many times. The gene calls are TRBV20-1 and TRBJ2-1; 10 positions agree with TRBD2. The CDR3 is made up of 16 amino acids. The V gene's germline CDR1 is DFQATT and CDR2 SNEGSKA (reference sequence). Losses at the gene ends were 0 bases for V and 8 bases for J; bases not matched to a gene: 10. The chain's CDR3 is CSARDPSGGANDEQFF. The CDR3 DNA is TGCAGTGCTAGAGATCCCAGCGGGGGGGCAAACGATGAGCAGTTCTTC.

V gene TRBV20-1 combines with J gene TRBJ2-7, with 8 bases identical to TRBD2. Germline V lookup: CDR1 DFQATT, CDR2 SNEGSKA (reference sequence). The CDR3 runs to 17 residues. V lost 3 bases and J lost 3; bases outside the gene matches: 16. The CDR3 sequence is CSASRDGGLEGYYEQYF. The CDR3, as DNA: TGCAGTGCTAGCCGAGACGGGGGACTAGAGGGCTACTACGAGCAGTACTTC.

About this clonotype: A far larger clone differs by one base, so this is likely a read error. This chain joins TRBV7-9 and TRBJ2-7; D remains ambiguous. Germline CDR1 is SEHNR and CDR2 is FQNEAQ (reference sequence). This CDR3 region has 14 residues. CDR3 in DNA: TGTGCCACCAGCAGAGCGTACCTTAGGTACGAGCAGTACTTC. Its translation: CATSRAYLRYEQYF.

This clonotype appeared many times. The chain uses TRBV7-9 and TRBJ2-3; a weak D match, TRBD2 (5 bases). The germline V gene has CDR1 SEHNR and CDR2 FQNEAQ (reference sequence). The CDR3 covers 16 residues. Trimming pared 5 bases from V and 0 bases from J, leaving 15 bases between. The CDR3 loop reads CASSHPGTQSTDTQYF. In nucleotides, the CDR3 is TGTGCCAGCAGCCACCCGGGAACTCAAAGCACAGATACGCAGTATTTT.

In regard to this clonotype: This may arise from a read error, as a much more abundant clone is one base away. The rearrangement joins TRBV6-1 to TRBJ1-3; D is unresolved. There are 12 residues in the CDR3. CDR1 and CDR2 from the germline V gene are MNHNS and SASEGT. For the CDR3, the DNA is TGTGCCAGCAGTGAAGTGGGAAACACCCTATATTTT. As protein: CASSEVGNTLYF.